Below, one TCR beta chain is given with its context. This sample's time point: persistent/refractory GD, antithyroid drugs over 5 years with positive TRAb. PBMC-extracted RNA yielded the TCR library. This record belongs to a study of regulatory T cells in long-lasting Graves disease. Combining iRepertoire HTBI primers with Arm-PCR of CDR3 regions, the authors built TCR beta libraries. TCRdb re-called the multiplex PCR reads through MiXCR, storing one row per CDR3 protein. Counted here are 250,000 to 300,000 distinct CDR3 sequences, roughly a fifth occurring once; the ten biggest clones make up 45% to 70%. Germline assignment: CDR1 MNHEY and CDR2 SVGEGT. Trimming took 5 bases from V and 4 from J; bases not matched to a gene: 11. The CDR3 totals 16 residues.

The receptor's source is a female donor with Graves disease. The sample was peripheral blood mononuclear cells (PBMCs), taken when the disease was refractory, from a patient treated with antithyroid drugs. The rearrangement joins TRBV6-2 or TRBV6-3 to TRBJ2-1, with 7 bases identical to TRBD2. The CDR3, as DNA: TGTGCCAGCAGTCTCCTAGCGGAGCCCCCTTACAATGAGCAGTTCTTC. This codes for CASSLLAEPPYNEQFF.